The 10 T cell receptor beta chains given below trace back to one sample, sequenced in a study of molecular identifiers for immune sequencing clone quantification. MiXCR, applied by TCRdb to the PCR reads, yields one record per CDR3 protein. There are just over 95,000 distinct CDR3 sequences in the sample; less than 25% occur only once, and 0.94% lies in the top ten. The sequencing input was naive CD8+ T cells from blood, with Jurkat cell RNA spiked in. Subset noted: FACS-sorted CD8+CD4-CCR7+CD45RA+ naive T cells. The receptors come from a human donor in good health. Some libraries in this study had Jurkat cell RNA spiked in.

The chain uses TRBV30 and TRBJ2-3; D ambiguous. CDR3 length: 14 amino acids. V dropped 1 base and J dropped 7 bases, with 15 bases sitting between them. Germline V gene lookup returns CDR1 GTSNPN and CDR2 SVGIG (reference sequence). CDR3 nucleotides: TGTGCCTGGAGTGGACGACTTGAATGGTATACGCAGTATTTT. It translates to CAWSGRLEWYTQYF.

To note about this clonotype: This may stem from a read error, because a much larger clone lies one nucleotide away. The chain recombines TRBV2 with TRBJ2-5; possible D gene TRBD2, 7 bases. Germline loops: CDR1 SNHLY, CDR2 FYNNEI. CDR3 length equals 15 residues. The CDR3 DNA is TGTGCCAGCAGTGAATCGGGGGGCCTGGGAGAGACCCAGGACTTC. Its translation is CASSESGGLGETQDF.

This clonotype was seen a handful of times. This chain connects TRBV28 to TRBJ2-5, with 8 positions matching TRBD2. CDR1 is MDHEN, CDR2 SYDVKM, per germline. J lost 4 bases, V lost 5 bases, and 3 bases had no gene match. CDR3 length: 13 residues. CDR3 nucleotides: TGTGCCAGCAGTATGACTAGCGCAGAGACCCAGTACTTC. Translating it yields CASSMTSAETQYF.

For this clonotype: It may be a read error: a sequence one base away is much more abundant. The V gene is TRBV6-1, the J gene TRBJ2-3; 12 bases agree with TRBD2. The CDR3 is 18 amino acids. The germline V gene encodes CDR1 MNHNS and CDR2 SASEGT. CDR3 DNA sequence: TGTGGCAGCAGTTCCCTGCGACTAGCGGGGGTGAGCACAGATACGCAGTATTTT. It codes for CGSSSLRLAGVSTDTQYF.

The table lists this clonotype with many counts. The chain links TRBV27 to TRBJ2-3; tentatively, D is TRBD1 or TRBD2 (6 bases each). Germline loops: CDR1 MNHEY, CDR2 SMNVEV (reference sequence). The V end was cut by 3 bases, the J end by 4 bases, with 8 bases between. The CDR3 consists of 13 residues. For the CDR3, the DNA is TGTGCCAGCAGTTTCGGGGGCGCAGATACGCAGTATTTT. It translates to CASSFGGADTQYF.

Comments on this clonotype: This may be a read error: a much more frequent sequence differs by one nucleotide. The chain recombines TRBV7-9 with TRBJ2-3, with D possibly being TRBD2 (6 bases). Germline V lookup: CDR1 SEHNR, CDR2 FQNEAQ (reference sequence). Trimming cost V 4 bases and J 0 bases, with 23 bases left between them. The CDR3 extends over 19 amino acids. The CDR3 is CASSSPALVTSCSTDTQYF. In DNA form, the CDR3 reads TGTGCCAGCAGCTCACCGGCACTGGTCACTAGCTGTAGCACAGATACGCAGTATTTT.

This clonotype was seen ten or more times. This chain connects TRBV20-1 to TRBJ2-7, with TRBD2 matching 11 bases. With 5 bases clipped from V and 1 base from J, the junction kept 4 bases outside the gene matches. Germline values: CDR1 DFQATT, CDR2 SNEGSKA (reference sequence). This CDR3 contains 14 residues. The CDR3 DNA sequence: TGCAGTGCTTCGACTAGCGGGATGTCCTACGAGCAGTACTTC. Protein product: CSASTSGMSYEQYF.

For this clonotype: Possible read error: a much larger clone is one base away. The chain combines TRBV6-1 with TRBJ1-2; D remains unclear. CDR3 length: 15 residues. Per the germline V gene, CDR1 is MNHNS and CDR2 is SASEGT. Here the CDR3 DNA reads TGTGCCCGCAGTTACTTCCCAGGCACTAACTATGGCTACACCTTC. Encoded protein: CARSYFPGTNYGYTF.

This clonotype was detected many times. The chain couples TRBV29-1 to TRBJ2-3, with 15 bases aligning to TRBD2. V trimming: 7 bases; J trimming: 6 bases; junction bases outside the gene matches: 14. This CDR3 region has 17 residues. Germline V gene data show CDR1 as SQVTM and CDR2 as ANQGSEA. CDR3 region: CSAGGLAGGGRADTQYF. CDR3 DNA: TGCAGCGCCGGGGGACTAGCGGGGGGTGGACGGGCGGATACGCAGTATTTT.

This clonotype was picked up many times. The chain carries TRBV12-3 or TRBV12-4 and TRBJ2-7; perhaps TRBD1 as D (5 bases). This CDR3 has 15 amino acids. The V and J ends lost 5 bases and 4 bases respectively, with 18 bases between them. CDR3 sequence (DNA): TGTGCCAGCAGTGTCGGGCAGGGAACGTCGTACGAGCAGTACTTC. Its translation is CASSVGQGTSYEQYF.